This section outlines one T cell receptor beta chain sequence together with its context. Because the CDR3 is missing its conserved closing phenylalanine or tryptophan, this is likely a read error. The limits of the CDR3 on the DNA are not certain, so only TCRdb's listed CDR3 is given. The record originates from a study of control samples from healthy donors and cancer patients. CDR1 is LNHDA, CDR2 SQIVND, per germline (reference sequence). The CDR3 is 15 residues long, ends included. The repertoire was sequenced with immunoSEQ multiplex PCR; TCRdb's copy has only in-frame clones and lacks some. The table shows about 410,000 clones, with approximately 90% occurring only once.

Source material: PBMCs. This chain links TRBV19 with TRBJ2-3; no check of the table's D call, TRBD2, against the DNA was made. The TCR sequence derives from a man in his forties with head and neck cancer. The CDR3 reads CASTPPGLSPTILVV.